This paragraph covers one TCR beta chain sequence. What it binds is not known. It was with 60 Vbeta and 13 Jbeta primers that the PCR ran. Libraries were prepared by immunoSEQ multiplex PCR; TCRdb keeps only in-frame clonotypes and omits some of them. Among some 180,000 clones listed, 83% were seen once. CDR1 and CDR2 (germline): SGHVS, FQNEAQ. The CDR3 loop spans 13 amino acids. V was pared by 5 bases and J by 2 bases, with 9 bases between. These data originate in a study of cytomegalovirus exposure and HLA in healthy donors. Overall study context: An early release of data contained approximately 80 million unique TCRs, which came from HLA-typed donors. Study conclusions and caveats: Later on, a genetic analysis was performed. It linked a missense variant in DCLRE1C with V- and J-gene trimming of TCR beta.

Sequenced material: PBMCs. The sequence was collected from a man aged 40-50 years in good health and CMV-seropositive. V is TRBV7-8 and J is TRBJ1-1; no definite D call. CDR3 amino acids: CASSPTENTEAFF. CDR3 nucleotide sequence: TGTGCCAGCAGCCCTACCGAAAACACTGAAGCTTTCTTT.